This TCR beta chain stems from a study of cytomegalovirus exposure and HLA in healthy donors (TCRdb year 2017). Study-level background: According to an earlier analysis of 550 to 750 of the donors, about 179 million T cells yielded roughly 100 million unique TCR beta sequences and approximately 300 Gb of sequence data. An early release covering 550 to 650 HLA-typed donors comprised about 300 gigabases of sequencing data and tens of millions of unique TCR sequences. Among the approximately 400 genotyped donors, approximately 76% belonged to the genetic ancestry cluster associated with self-reported Caucasian donors. The study aimed to test whether cataloging public T cell receptors could reveal signatures of past pathogen exposure. The study used immunosequencing to profile the T cell repertoires of several hundred subjects and linked those repertoires to cytomegalovirus serostatus. Along with the approximately 700-subject first cohort, a separate validation cohort of over a hundred different subjects was used. To predict cytomegalovirus infection status, the study brought together high-throughput TCR immunosequencing, statistical association of individual TCRs with disease status, and machine learning. A later analysis re-analyzed previously published TCR beta repertoires from roughly 600 donors and added high-resolution HLA genotyping to study TCR occurrence patterns. In the later analysis, no new phenotypic data were used to find candidate immune exposures; instead, reliance was placed on TCR beta sequences and their occurrence across donors. To decide whether each TCR beta V gene segment behaved as functional or pseudogenic, an earlier analysis of fewer than 750 of the donors relied on high-throughput TCR beta sequencing. Donor age, sex, ethnicity and CMV serostatus were compiled alongside the repertoire data. In a later genetic analysis, genome-wide SNP genotypes for about three fifths of the roughly 670 donors were used, and that subset was treated as a discovery cohort. All discovery cohort repertoires had been generated using a single sequencing platform. Both class I and class II loci were covered by HLA typing, at four-digit resolution. Typing coverage varied by locus: roughly 620-640 donors for A, B, C, DRB1 and DQB1; roughly 560 for DQA1; more than 600 for DPA1; approximately 470 for DPB1. Roughly 5 DR-DQ haplotypes were treated as single units for association and clustering because of strong linkage in the cohort. Among about 390 genotyped donors of the cohort, an average of about 240,000 unique TCR beta nucleotide sequences were sequenced per donor, around a sixth of them non-productive. The study at large found these results: A later analysis reported that several top co-occurrence clusters appeared linked to parvovirus B19, influenza, CMV and Epstein-Barr virus. In this cohort, only TCR beta chains were sequenced, and detectable features were limited by the absence of alpha or paired-chain data. Most TCR sequences were seen in very few donors, while some public TCRs were found in many individuals. The only immune exposure information available for the cohort was CMV serostatus. It was suggested by the authors that the approach could potentially be generalized to other disease states and immunological phenotypes. Because the 87-base-pair reads could not distinguish some IMGT-functional V segments, including TRBV6-2 and TRBV6-3, those segments were excluded. A later genetic analysis reported fewer N-insertions in productive TCRs among donors in an Asian-associated ancestry cluster than the approximately 670-donor mean. A cluster of highly shared sequence variants was judged likely to be a technical artifact of the sequencing pipeline. A total of roughly 160 TCR beta chains were listed by the study as associated with cytomegalovirus. When HLA alleles, especially DR and DQ, strongly co-occurred, attributing TCR associations to individual alleles was difficult. A few of the identified cytomegalovirus-associated TCR beta chains were confirmed in vitro to be specific for cytomegalovirus antigens. A later analysis found that TCR association rates varied across HLA loci, with DRB1 alleles showing the most associated TCRs and HLA-C alleles the fewest. Presence/absence analyses assumed roughly uniform sequencing depth across donors, an assumption that may not hold. Broadly in line with IMGT annotations, most TCR beta V segments showed up in productive rearrangements about 87% or about 30% of the time in an earlier analysis of around 600 of the donors. At a false discovery rate of 0.05, a later analysis linked about 17,000 TCR beta sequences to specific HLA alleles. Because some donors lacked HLA typing at each locus, the association tests relied only on the typed subset. Fewer than 20 rarely observed V segments, including chromosome 9 orphons, were excluded from the earlier analysis of about 500 of the donors because counts were too low. In a later analysis, most CMV-associated TCR beta chains were found to appear HLA-restricted, with HLA associations seemingly driven largely by CMV exposure. The classifier was reported to diagnose cytomegalovirus status with high specificity and sensitivity in both the original and validation cohorts. A later genetic analysis associated a missense DCLRE1C variant with V-gene and J-gene trimming of TCR beta chains, and an independent cohort replicated the association. A further reported finding was that TCR beta sequences accurately predicted the HLA-A and HLA-B alleles for most subjects in the first cohort. Correlated functional status among segregating V segments might be attributable to linkage disequilibrium, but an unknown experimental factor could not be ruled out. In a later analysis, HLA-associated TCR beta chains were found to be more clonally expanded and to have lower generation probabilities than equally common non-associated chains.

In total, roughly 670 healthy bone marrow donors made up the cohort. All cohort members were sampled while nominally healthy, although unrecorded immune exposures were likely present. The donor tested CMV seronegative, placing the donor among the 350 or so seronegative members of the cohort. A peripheral blood sample was collected from each donor, and TCR beta sequencing was performed on peripheral blood mononuclear cells. The Qiagen DNeasy Blood Extraction Kit was used to extract genomic DNA from the blood cell samples. Spanning cysteine to phenylalanine, the CDR3 consists of 15 amino acids. Solely the CDR3 DNA is kept, with 45 bases framed from the first base. CDR1 and CDR2 (SGHTA, FQGNSA) derive from the germline V gene. Ends trimmed: V by 6 bases, J by 6 bases; bases unmatched to a gene: 8. The method was the immunoSEQ multiplex PCR assay. For the multiplex PCR, a mixture combining 60 forward primers for TCR Vbeta segments and 13 reverse primers for TCR Jbeta segments was used. A multiplex PCR assay on genomic DNA amplified the CDR3 region of rearranged TCR beta genes. The amplified TCR beta libraries were sequenced on the Illumina HiSeq System as 87-base-pair reads. From the authors' description of their analysis: A later analysis tallied roughly 80 million unique TCR beta chains across the 660 or so repertoires, and some 12 million of those chains were shared by two or more donors. A nearest-neighbor algorithm error-corrected the raw reads and collapsed the reads into unique sequences, merging closely related sequences to remove PCR and sequencing errors. CDR3 sequences were aligned to IMGT reference sequences to assign V, D and J gene segments. For a sequence to be retained, a match of at least six nucleotides to both a V gene segment and a J gene segment was required. Rearrangements were classified as productive when the CDR3 lacked stop codons and remained in frame with V and J, and all other rearrangements were classified as non-productive. Following IMGT convention, CDR3 was defined as the stretch from the second conserved V-encoded cysteine to the conserved J-encoded phenylalanine. In an earlier analysis of more than 550 of the donors, sequences lacking an unambiguous match to a single V gene segment were excluded. An earlier analysis of a few hundred of the donors classified V segments as functional when productive rearrangements were above 56.7% and as segregating when the standard deviation between donors was above 5%. A statistical classification framework was developed to diagnose cytomegalovirus status using the catalog of TCR beta chain sequences. A later analysis assigned V and J genes by comparing TCR nucleotide sequences with IMGT/GENE-DB human TR gene sequences. In a later analysis, CDR3 sequences and most-parsimonious VDJ recombination scenarios were assigned using the TCRdist pipeline. A later analysis defined each TCR beta chain by its CDR3 amino acid sequence plus V-gene family, and excluded reads lacking a unique V-gene family. A later analysis removed 592 highly shared, low-generation-probability nucleotide sequences to deal with suspected cross-contamination and a sequencing artifact. In a later analysis, a clonal expansion index was calculated for each public chain from normalized within-repertoire ranks of inferred template counts. Generation probabilities in a later analysis came from a VDJ recombination model fitted to out-of-frame rearrangements, and those results were checked against IGoR. Hypergeometric tests were used in a later analysis to score TCR-TCR, TCR-HLA and TCR-CMV co-occurrence, with a repertoire-size bias correction applied to the TCR pairs. False discovery rates were estimated in a later analysis by permuting HLA or CMV assignments 20 times. In a later analysis, co-occurring TCRs were grouped with DBSCAN, and TCRdist sequence similarity was added when clustering was performed within HLA-allele-positive subsets. Repertoires with fewer than 30,000 or more than 120,000 public chains were left out of co-occurrence clustering, as were four to six repertoires with anomalous nucleotide sharing. TCRdb limited this immuneACCESS table to in-frame rearrangements with V and J called. A share of clones is missing; checked studies link under half to unresolved V genes, and the rest is unexplained. The V and J calls and clone size are taken from that table; D and trimming were inferred from the DNA. Across this sample there are around 200,000 clones, with more than 65% seen only once. The top ten constitute around 1.7% of the sample.

As for this clone: Its specific antigen is unknown. Base qualities were left out, and no much larger clone turns up one base away.

This receptor chain uses TRBV7-2 and TRBJ2-2, with 9 central nucleotides matching TRBD2. Sequencing was done on a sample of PBMCs. This sequence was found in a man between 50 and 59 years old in good health and CMV-seronegative. CDR3 sequence: CASSSLAGSPGELFF. The DNA sequence is given as TGTGCCAGCAGTTCCCTAGCGGGATCCCCCGGGGAGCTGTTTTTT.